This record covers a single T cell receptor (beta chain). The data were taken from a study of blood T cell repertoires in COVID-19. About the research overall: Specimens from acute and convalescent COVID-19 originated in the United States, Italy and Spain. Nucleic acid was either cDNA or gDNA, and it came from T cells, B-cell-depleted T cells, or PBMCs.

Authors' methods: Amplification from reference gene primers served as the basis for estimated nucleated cell counts. Produced via immunoSEQ multiplex PCR; TCRdb's table is partial and in-frame only. Clone size and the V and J calls come from that table; the DNA yielded D and trimming. The sample contains about 130,000 clones, roughly 87% of which appear only once. V was cut by 5 bases and J by 5 bases, with 6 bases left in between. The CDR3 consists of 11 residues. Input material: peripheral blood. The receptor was isolated from an elderly man with active or convalescent COVID-19. The chain uses TRBV12-3 or TRBV12-4 and TRBJ1-2; D gene ambiguous. The CDR3 DNA reads TGTGCCAGCAGTCATCGGTATGGCTACACCTTC. Its translation: CASSHRYGYTF.